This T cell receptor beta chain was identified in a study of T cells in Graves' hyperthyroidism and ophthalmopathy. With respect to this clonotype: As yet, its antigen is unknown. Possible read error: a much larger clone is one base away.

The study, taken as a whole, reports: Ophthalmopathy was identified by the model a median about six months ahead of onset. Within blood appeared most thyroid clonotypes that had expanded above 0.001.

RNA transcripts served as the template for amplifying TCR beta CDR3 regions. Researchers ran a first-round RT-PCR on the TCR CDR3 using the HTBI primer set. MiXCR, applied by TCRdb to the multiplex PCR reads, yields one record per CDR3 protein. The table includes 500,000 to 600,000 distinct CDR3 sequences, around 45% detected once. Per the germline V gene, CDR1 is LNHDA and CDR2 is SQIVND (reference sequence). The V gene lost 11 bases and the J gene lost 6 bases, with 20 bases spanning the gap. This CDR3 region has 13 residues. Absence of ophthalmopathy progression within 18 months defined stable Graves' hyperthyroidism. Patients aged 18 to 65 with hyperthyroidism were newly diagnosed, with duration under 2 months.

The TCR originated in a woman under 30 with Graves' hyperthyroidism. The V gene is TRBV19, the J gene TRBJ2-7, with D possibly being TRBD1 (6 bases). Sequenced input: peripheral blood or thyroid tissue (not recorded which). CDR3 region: CAGTPGADLEQYF. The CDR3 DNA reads TGTGCCGGTACCCCAGGGGCGGATCTCGAGCAGTACTTC.